Each of the 16 T cell receptor beta chains below was sequenced from the same sample in a study of cytomegalovirus exposure and HLA in healthy donors (TCRdb year 2017). Libraries were built with the immunoSEQ multiplex PCR assay. The clones in this table, taken by TCRdb from immuneACCESS, are in-frame only. Not every clone is retained; where verified, under half of the shortfall comes from an unresolved V gene, and the cause of the rest is unknown. This sample is represented by over 200,000 clones; approximately 80% of them were singletons. Jointly, the top ten make up about 14% of the sample. The source material was PBMCs. These receptors originate from a woman aged 25 to 39 in good health and CMV-seropositive.

The chain employs TRBV7-9 and TRBJ2-6; no clear D gene. Germline V gene sequence: CDR1 SEHNR, CDR2 FQNEAQ (reference sequence). Deletions cut 1 base from V and 4 bases from J, with 8 bases between. This CDR3 is 15 amino acids long. CDR3 protein: CASSLGGAGANVLTF. The DNA for the CDR3 is TGTGCCAGCAGCTTAGGAGGCGCGGGGGCCAACGTCCTGACTTTC. The full variable domain, its missing parts supplied by reference TRBV7-9 and TRBJ2-6, is DTGVSQNPRHKITKRGQNVTFRCDPISEHNRLYWYRQTLGQGPEFLTYFQNEAQLEKSRLLSDRFSAERPKGSFSTLEIQRTEQGDSAMYLCASSLGGAGANVLTFGAGSRLTVL.

The chain carries TRBV21-1 and TRBJ1-5. TRBV21-1 is noted as a pseudogene. The CDR3 contains 12 residues. The CDR3 spells CASRTQRQPQHF. The CDR3 bases are TGTGCCAGCAGAACACAGCGGCAGCCCCAGCATTTT.

This chain links TRBV11-3 with TRBJ2-7; 9 nucleotides line up with TRBD2. The CDR3 totals 15 residues. V shed 5 bases and J 3 bases; nucleotides not matched to a gene: 8. Germline V gene data show CDR1 as SGHNT and CDR2 as YENEEA. The CDR3 sequence: CASSPIAGVGYEQYF. CDR3 coding DNA: TGTGCCAGCAGCCCGATAGCGGGAGTGGGCTACGAGCAGTACTTC.

J is TRBJ2-6 and V is TRBV5-1; D is unclear. V lost 0 bases to trimming and J lost 6 bases, with 10 bases between them. This CDR3 is 15 amino acids long. Germline assignment: CDR1 SGHRS and CDR2 YFSETQ. The CDR3 sequence is CASSLGQAEANVLTF. In nucleotides, the CDR3 is TGCGCCAGCAGCTTGGGCCAGGCTGAGGCCAACGTCCTGACTTTC. Based on the CDR3 plus reference TRBV5-1 and TRBJ2-6, the full variable domain is KAGVTQTPRYLIKTRGQQVTLSCSPISGHRSVSWYQQTPGQGLQFLFEYFSETQRNKGNFPGRFSGRQFSNSRSEMNVSTLELGDSALYLCASSLGQAEANVLTFGAGSRLTVL.

The rearrangement joins TRBV7-6 to TRBJ2-7, with 9 bases lining up with TRBD2. Germline V gives CDR1 SGHVS, CDR2 FNYEAQ. V gave up 1 base and J gave up 6 bases; unmatched junction bases: 10. There are 16 residues in the CDR3. As DNA, the CDR3 is TGTGCCAGCAGCTTAGGAGGCGGGAGGGACTTATCCGAGCAGTACTTC. This gives the protein CASSLGGGRDLSEQYF.

V and J are TRBV30 and TRBJ2-7; D unresolved. The CDR3 has 16 residues. Germline V gene lookup returns CDR1 GTSNPN and CDR2 SVGIG (reference sequence). V shed 4 bases and J shed 3 bases, with 22 bases lying between them. In DNA, the CDR3 is TGTGCCTGGACCCAGCCCCGAGTAGGCCGGCGCTACGAGCAGTACTTC. This sequence encodes CAWTQPRVGRRYEQYF.

This chain connects TRBV9 to TRBJ1-5; 9 nucleotides align to TRBD1. After removal of 3 bases from V and 2 bases from J, the junction contained 3 bases not matched to a gene. Germline assignment: CDR1 SGDLS and CDR2 YYNGEE. The CDR3 totals 15 residues. The CDR3 region is CASSGTGEGNQPQHF. The CDR3 bases are TGTGCCAGCAGCGGGACAGGGGAAGGCAATCAGCCCCAGCATTTT.

The chain links TRBV7-9 to TRBJ2-1; D not resolved. Per germline, CDR1 SEHNR and CDR2 FQNEAQ (reference sequence). This CDR3 region has 13 residues. V shed 7 bases and J shed 4 bases, with 11 bases lying between them. CDR3 protein: CASTPPRYNEQFF. The CDR3 DNA is TGTGCCAGCACCCCCCCCCGATACAATGAGCAGTTCTTC. Complete variable domain (other parts from reference TRBV7-9 and TRBJ2-1): DTGVSQNPRHKITKRGQNVTFRCDPISEHNRLYWYRQTLGQGPEFLTYFQNEAQLEKSRLLSDRFSAERPKGSFSTLEIQRTEQGDSAMYLCASTPPRYNEQFFGPGTRLTVL.

This clone was counted ten times or more. CDR3 sequence: CASSYGGPNTEAFF. CDR3 coding DNA: TGTGCCAGTAGCTATGGCGGGCCGAACACTGAAGCTTTCTTT. V is TRBV19 and J is TRBJ1-1, with unresolved D. This CDR3 comprises 14 residues. Germline lookup yields CDR1 LNHDA and CDR2 SQIVND (reference sequence). Trimming pared 6 bases from V and 1 base from J, leaving 12 bases between. Complete variable domain (other parts from reference TRBV19 and TRBJ1-1): DGGITQSPKYLFRKEGQNVTLSCEQNLNHDAMYWYRQDPGQGLRLIYYSQIVNDFQKGDIAEGYSVSREKKESFPLTVTSAQKNPTAFYLCASSYGGPNTEAFFGQGTRLTVV.

This rearrangement joins TRBV5-6 to TRBJ1-1; D unclear. This CDR3 is built from 16 residues. The ends were cut back, 0 bases at V and 1 base at J, with 13 bases in the middle. CDR1 and CDR2 (germline): SGHDT, YYEEEE. The CDR3 loop is CASSLGATAGNTEAFF. CDR3 DNA: TGTGCCAGCAGCTTGGGAGCGACGGCGGGGAACACTGAAGCTTTCTTT.

The V and J genes are TRBV28 and TRBJ2-1; 13 bases fit TRBD2. The length of the CDR3 is 17 residues. CDR1 is MDHEN, CDR2 SYDVKM, per germline. Trimming removed 6 bases from V and 8 bases from J; junction bases left unmatched: 13. This CDR3 is CASRSTPGLAGYDEQFF. CDR3 coding DNA: TGTGCCAGCAGGAGTACTCCGGGACTAGCGGGGTACGATGAGCAGTTCTTC.

The chain joins TRBV7-2 to TRBJ1-2; 10 nucleotides align to TRBD1. Trimming at V came to 6 bases and at J to 7 bases, leaving 11 bases not matched to a gene. CDR1 is SGHTA and CDR2 is FQGNSA in the germline V gene. The CDR3 loop spans 15 amino acids. The CDR3 is CASRTRQGALGGYTF. CDR3 DNA: TGTGCCAGCAGAACGAGACAGGGGGCGTTAGGTGGCTACACCTTC.

V and J are TRBV4-3 and TRBJ1-2, with D possibly TRBD1 on 6 matching bases. The V end lost 1 base, the J end lost 4 bases, and 19 bases lay between the germline ends. The length of the CDR3 is 17 residues. Germline V gene sequence: CDR1 LGHNA, CDR2 YSLEER. CDR3 loop: CASSQGLLGGILYGYTF. The CDR3 DNA reads as TGCGCCAGCAGCCAAGGCCTGTTAGGGGGGATCCTCTATGGCTACACCTTC.

This clone was seen a few times. The chain uses TRBV2 and TRBJ1-5, with a weak D call TRBD1 (5 bases). The V end lost 7 bases, the J end lost 6 bases, and 16 bases lay between the germline ends. The CDR3 spans 14 residues. In germline, CDR1 is SNHLY, CDR2 FYNNEI. In nucleotides, the CDR3 is TGTGCCAGCATGCCGGGACTATGGGGTCAGCCCCAGCATTTT. Protein product: CASMPGLWGQPQHF.

The chain has TRBV5-1 and TRBJ2-3; the D gene is possibly TRBD2 (6 bases). This CDR3 region has 16 residues. The V gene lost 4 bases and the J gene lost 0 bases, with 15 bases spanning the gap. The germline CDR1 and CDR2 sequences are SGHRS and YFSETQ. Here the CDR3 reads CASSKQAGTSTDTQYF. The CDR3 region has the DNA TGCGCCAGCAGCAAACAAGCGGGTACTAGCACAGATACGCAGTATTTT. The full variable domain, rest sourced from reference TRBV5-1 and TRBJ2-3, is KAGVTQTPRYLIKTRGQQVTLSCSPISGHRSVSWYQQTPGQGLQFLFEYFSETQRNKGNFPGRFSGRQFSNSRSEMNVSTLELGDSALYLCASSKQAGTSTDTQYFGPGTRLTVL.

The chain combines TRBV15 with TRBJ1-1; no clear D. Trimming cost V 2 bases and J 3 bases, with 10 bases left between them. CDR3 length: 14 residues. Looked up from germline, CDR1 is LNHNV and CDR2 is YYDKDF (reference sequence). This CDR3 is CATSRRSWDTEAFF. The CDR3 DNA sequence: TGTGCCACCAGCAGAAGAAGCTGGGACACTGAAGCTTTCTTT.